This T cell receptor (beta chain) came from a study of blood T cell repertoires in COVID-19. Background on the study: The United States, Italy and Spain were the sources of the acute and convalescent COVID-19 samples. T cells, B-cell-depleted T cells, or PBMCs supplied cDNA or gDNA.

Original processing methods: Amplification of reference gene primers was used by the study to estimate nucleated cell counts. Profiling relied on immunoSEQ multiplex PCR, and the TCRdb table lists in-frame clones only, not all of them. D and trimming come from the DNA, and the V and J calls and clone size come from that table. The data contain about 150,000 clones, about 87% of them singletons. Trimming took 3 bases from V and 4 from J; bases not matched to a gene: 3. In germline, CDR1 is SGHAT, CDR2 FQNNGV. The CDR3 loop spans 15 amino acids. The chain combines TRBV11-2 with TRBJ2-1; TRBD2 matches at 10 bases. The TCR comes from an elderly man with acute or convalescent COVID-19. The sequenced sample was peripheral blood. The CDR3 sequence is CASSFSGGVYNEQFF. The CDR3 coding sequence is TGTGCCAGCAGCTTCAGCGGGGGGGTTTACAATGAGCAGTTCTTC.